This T cell receptor beta chain was captured by sequencing in a study of STAT3 mutations in large granular lymphocyte leukemia (dated by TCRdb to about 2019). About the investigation overall: About half of the T-LGLL patients who underwent longitudinal sequencing carried canonical activating STAT3 mutations. From an initial cohort of approximately 200 LGL patients, 15 to 20 representative T-LGLL cases were chosen for longitudinal sequencing of TCRbeta and STAT3. As controls, the study also included longitudinal sequencing of a couple of patients with natural killer LGL leukemia. On average, sequencing was done at 3 to 5 time points per patient, with the number of samplings ranging from 2 to 8. Over half of the T-LGLL patients were given one or more immunosuppressive therapy regimens, and approximately 42% of those treated had a hematologic response. To reconstruct clonal hierarchy and dynamics, serial deep sequencing of TCRbeta CDR3 and STAT3 was performed in patients with T-cell large granular lymphocyte leukemia.

Remarks on this clone: Its antigen remains undetermined. No much larger clone is present one base from it, and per-base qualities are unavailable.

General study outcomes and caveats: Dominant TCR clone burden was found to exceed STAT3 mutant burden in several patients, suggesting that STAT3 mutation arose secondarily within a pre-expanded clone. The linking of therapy response to changes in TCR clonal burden was complicated by variable intervals between samplings and differing treatment regimens. Because no samples were available when a clone first appeared, clonal expansion had to be inferred from samplings taken at other points. At least one immunodominant TCRbeta clonotype was identified in every T-LGLL patient, and multiple immunodominant subclonotypes were identified in about half of the T-LGLL patients. In 6 of 18 patients, TCR clonotype switching occurred after therapy, and every newly emerging clone was STAT3 wild type. Because codominant clonotypes persisted in some patients, a small but highly pathogenic clone may have been missed.

An Illumina MiSeq was used to sequence the TCRbeta libraries, yielding an average of about 40,773 productive templates per sample. The immunoSEQ assay, which uses multiplex PCR amplification, was used to generate TCRbeta CDR3 libraries. In the paper's pipeline: Repertoire diversity was calculated as previously defined, and values close to 0 indicated extremely monoclonal samples. TCRdb stores this immuneACCESS table with in-frame sequences only. Part of the clones is absent; in the studies checked, under half of the shortfall reflects unresolved V genes, and no reason is known for the rest. For V, J and clone size, that table is used; D and trimming come from the DNA. The sample table holds around 13,000 clones, of which approximately 84% were seen once. The ten largest clones add up to around 50% of the sample. DNA was extracted from blood mononuclear cells, with the same DNA used for both TCR and STAT3 sequencing.

The sample was peripheral blood mononuclear cells. This TCR was recovered from a man aged 55 to 69 with T-cell large granular lymphocyte leukemia. Some clones in this sample may be carry-over from other donors' samples. The age is the age at diagnosis.

The CDR3 protein sequence reads: CASILTSGMGEQFF. The sequenced DNA is TGTGCCAGCATCTTGACTAGCGGGATGGGTGAGCAGTTCTTC. The chain employs TRBV28 and TRBJ2-1, with TRBD2 identical over 11 junction bases. The CDR3 sequence holds 14 residues, the cysteine and phenylalanine included. Only the CDR3 portion is preserved as DNA: 42 bases, with reading frame beginning at the first base. V has 7 bases trimmed and J has 9 bases trimmed; junction bases matching no gene number 8. The germline V gene provides CDR1 MDHEN and CDR2 SYDVKM.